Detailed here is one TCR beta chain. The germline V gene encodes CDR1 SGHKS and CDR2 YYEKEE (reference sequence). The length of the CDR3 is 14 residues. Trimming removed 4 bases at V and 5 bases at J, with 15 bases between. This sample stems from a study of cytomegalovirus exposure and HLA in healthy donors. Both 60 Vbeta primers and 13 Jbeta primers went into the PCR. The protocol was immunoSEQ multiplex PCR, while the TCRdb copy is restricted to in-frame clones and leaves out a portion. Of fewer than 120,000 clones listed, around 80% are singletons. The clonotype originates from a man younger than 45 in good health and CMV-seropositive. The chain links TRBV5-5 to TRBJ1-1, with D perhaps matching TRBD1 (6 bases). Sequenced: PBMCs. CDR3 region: CASSPGVVGTEAFF. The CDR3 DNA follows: TGTGCCAGCAGCCCAGGGGTGGTAGGGACTGAAGCTTTCTTT.